The clone carrying this TCR beta chain occurred many times. What it binds is unknown. This sample was included in a study of regulatory T cells in long-lasting Graves disease. On the study more broadly: Graves' patients, newly diagnosed, had taken antithyroid drugs under 3 months.

Findings and limits, study-wide: Whereas new patients shared 900 to 1,000 public clonotypes, persistent patients shared more, at 2,500 to 3,500.

The sample's time point: newly diagnosed GD, antithyroid drugs for less than 3 months. PBMC RNA was the source of the TCR library. V lost 2 bases to trimming and J lost 4 bases, with 14 bases between them. The CDR3 has 14 residues. Germline-derived CDR1 and CDR2 are GTSNPN and SVGIG (reference sequence). Relying on iRepertoire HTBI primers and Arm-PCR of CDR3 regions, the team built TCR beta libraries. From the multiplex PCR reads, TCRdb called clonotypes with MiXCR, one entry per CDR3 protein. Found here are 350,000 to 450,000 distinct CDR3 sequences, approximately 12% of them singletons; the top ten hold approximately 17%. The data also belong to a second study, concerning T cells in Graves' hyperthyroidism and ophthalmopathy. This second report adds: TCR CDR3 regions were first amplified by RT-PCR with HTBI primers. Appearing also in blood were most of the thyroid clonotypes expanded above 0.001.

The sequencing here drew on peripheral blood mononuclear cells (PBMCs), taken at new diagnosis, from a patient treated with antithyroid drugs. The TCR originated in a woman younger than 30 with Graves disease. This chain connects TRBV30 to TRBJ1-2; TRBD1 might be the D (6 bases). The CDR3 loop reads CAWSQPGGSYGYTF. Written as DNA, the CDR3 is TGTGCCTGGAGTCAACCCGGGGGCAGCTATGGCTACACCTTC.